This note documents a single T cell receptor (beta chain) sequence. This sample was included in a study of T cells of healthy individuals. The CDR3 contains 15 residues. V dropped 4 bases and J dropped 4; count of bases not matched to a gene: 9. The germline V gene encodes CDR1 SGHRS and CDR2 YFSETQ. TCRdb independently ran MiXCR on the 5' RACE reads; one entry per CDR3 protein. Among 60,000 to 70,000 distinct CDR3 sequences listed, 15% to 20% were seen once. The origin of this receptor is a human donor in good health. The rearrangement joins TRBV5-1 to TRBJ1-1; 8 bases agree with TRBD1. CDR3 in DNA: TGCGCCAGCAGCCTTTCCCAGGGGGCGGTCACTGAAGCTTTCTTT. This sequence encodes CASSLSQGAVTEAFF.